This TCR beta chain emerged from a study of cytomegalovirus exposure and HLA in healthy donors. Regarding this clone: Antigen: not known.

PCR was performed using 60 Vbeta and 13 Jbeta primers. Sequenced by immunoSEQ multiplex PCR; TCRdb stores in-frame clones only, minus some. The sample contains more than 95,000 clones, approximately 80% of which appear only once. Unrecorded immune exposures were likely, despite nominal health at sampling. Study-level points and caveats: Accurate prediction of HLA-A and HLA-B alleles (for most subjects) was reportedly achieved from TCR beta sequences. Researchers reported that a few CMV-associated chains were confirmed in vitro as CMV antigen-specific. An apparent linkage of common viral pathogens to several of the most significant clusters emerged in a later analysis.

With V trimmed by 3 bases and J by 8 bases, 16 bases remained unmatched. Germline V CDR1 and CDR2: LGHNA, YSLEER. The CDR3 contains 18 residues. The source is a middle-aged man in good health and CMV-seronegative. The rearrangement uses TRBV4-3 and TRBJ1-1, with 12 nucleotides matching TRBD1. The sequenced sample consisted of PBMCs. CDR3 DNA: TGCGCCAGCAGCCACCCCACGTCGGGACAGGGGGCCGGACGCGAAGCTTTCTTT. Its translation is CASSHPTSGQGAGREAFF.